This TCR beta chain was sequenced during a study of OX40 agonist ivuxolimab in advanced cancers. Study-level information: Earlier treatment with anti-PD-1, anti-PD-L1 or anti-CTLA-4 was permitted, and about 40% had received some.

This table comes from immunoSEQ multiplex PCR, and its TCRdb copy is limited to in-frame clones, with some not included. Of roughly 53,000 clones in the sample, roughly three quarters were seen once. This clone was counted a single time. V lost 6 bases to trimming and J lost 4 bases, with 15 bases between them. This CDR3 region has 14 residues. Germline CDR1 MNHEY, CDR2 SMNVEV (reference sequence). This receptor was identified in an adult with an advanced solid tumor such as melanoma, head and neck, liver or kidney cancer. The V call is TRBV27, the J call TRBJ1-2; a possible D gene is TRBD1 (5 bases). The sample in question was CD4+ or CD8+ T cells sorted from blood, obtained in a trial of the OX40 agonist ivuxolimab. CDR3 sequence: CASRLSGALYGYTF. CDR3 DNA sequence: TGTGCCAGCAGGCTTAGCGGGGCTCTCTATGGCTACACCTTC.